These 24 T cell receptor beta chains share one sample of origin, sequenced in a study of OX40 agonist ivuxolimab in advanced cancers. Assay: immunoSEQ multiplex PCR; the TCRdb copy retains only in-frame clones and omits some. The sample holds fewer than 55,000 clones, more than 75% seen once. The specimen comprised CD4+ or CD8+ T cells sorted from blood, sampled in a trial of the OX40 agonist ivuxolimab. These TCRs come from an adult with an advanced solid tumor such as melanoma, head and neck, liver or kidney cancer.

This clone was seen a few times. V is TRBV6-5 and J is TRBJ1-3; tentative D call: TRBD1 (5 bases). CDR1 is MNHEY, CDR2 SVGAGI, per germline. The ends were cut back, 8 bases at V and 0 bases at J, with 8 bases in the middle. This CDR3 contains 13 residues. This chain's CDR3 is CASGANSGNTIYF. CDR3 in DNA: TGTGCCAGCGGGGCCAACTCTGGAAACACCATATATTTT.

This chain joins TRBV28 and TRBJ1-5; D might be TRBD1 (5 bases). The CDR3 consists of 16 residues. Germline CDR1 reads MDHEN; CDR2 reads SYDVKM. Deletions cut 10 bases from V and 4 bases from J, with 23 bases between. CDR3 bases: TGTGCCACCAAAAGGGACGGAACAGCGCCGAATCAGCCCCAGCATTTT. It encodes CATKRDGTAPNQPQHF.

The CDR3 sequence: CASNLAGGNQPQHF. CDR3 coding DNA: TGTGCCAGCAACTTAGCGGGTGGCAATCAGCCCCAGCATTTT. This rearrangement joins TRBV6-1 to TRBJ1-5; D is unclear. Trimming shortened V by 7 bases and J by 2 bases, and 12 bases separated the two germline ends. Germline V CDR1 and CDR2: MNHNS, SASEGT. The CDR3 contains 14 residues.

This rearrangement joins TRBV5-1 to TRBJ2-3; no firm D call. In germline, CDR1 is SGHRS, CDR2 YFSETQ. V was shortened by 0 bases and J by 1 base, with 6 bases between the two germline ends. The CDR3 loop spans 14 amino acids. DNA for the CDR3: TGCGCCAGCAGCTTGGTGGGTCGCACAGATACGCAGTATTTT. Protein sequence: CASSLVGRTDTQYF. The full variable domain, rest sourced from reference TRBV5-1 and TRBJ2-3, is KAGVTQTPRYLIKTRGQQVTLSCSPISGHRSVSWYQQTPGQGLQFLFEYFSETQRNKGNFPGRFSGRQFSNSRSEMNVSTLELGDSALYLCASSLVGRTDTQYFGPGTRLTVL.

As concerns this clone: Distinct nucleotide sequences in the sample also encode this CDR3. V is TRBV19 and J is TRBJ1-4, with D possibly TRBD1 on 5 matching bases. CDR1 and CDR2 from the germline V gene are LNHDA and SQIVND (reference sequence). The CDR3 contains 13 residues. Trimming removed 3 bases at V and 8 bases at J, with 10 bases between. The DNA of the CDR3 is TGTGCCAGTAGTATCTCCAGGGACGAAAAACTGTTTTTT. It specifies CASSISRDEKLFF.

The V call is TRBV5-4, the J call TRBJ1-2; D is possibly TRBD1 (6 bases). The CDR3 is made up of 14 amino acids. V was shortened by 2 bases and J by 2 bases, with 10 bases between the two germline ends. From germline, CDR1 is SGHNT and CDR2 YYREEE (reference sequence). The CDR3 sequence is CASSLGQINYGYTF. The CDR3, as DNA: TGTGCCAGCAGCTTAGGACAGATCAACTATGGCTACACCTTC.

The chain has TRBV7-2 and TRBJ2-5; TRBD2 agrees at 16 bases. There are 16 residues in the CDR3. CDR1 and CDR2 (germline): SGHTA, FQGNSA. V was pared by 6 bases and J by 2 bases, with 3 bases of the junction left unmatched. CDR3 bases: TGTGCCAGCAGGGGACTAGCGGGAGGGCCGCAAGAGACCCAGTACTTC. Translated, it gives CASRGLAGGPQETQYF.

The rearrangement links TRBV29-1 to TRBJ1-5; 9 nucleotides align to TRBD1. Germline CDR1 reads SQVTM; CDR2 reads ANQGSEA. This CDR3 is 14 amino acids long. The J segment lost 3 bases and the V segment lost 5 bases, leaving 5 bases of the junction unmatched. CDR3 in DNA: TGCAGCGTTCTGACAGGGGGACTCAATCAGCCCCAGCATTTT. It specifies CSVLTGGLNQPQHF.

CDR3 residues: CASSLVRLGGEQFF. CDR3 sequence (DNA): TGTGCCAGCAGCTTGGTACGACTGGGAGGGGAGCAGTTCTTC. The V call is TRBV5-6, the J call TRBJ2-1, with 7 bases matching TRBD2. CDR3 length: 14 amino acids. Trimming cost V 0 bases and J 10 bases; bases outside gene matches: 7. Germline V gives CDR1 SGHDT, CDR2 YYEEEE. The full variable domain, rest sourced from reference TRBV5-6 and TRBJ2-1, is DAGVTQSPTHLIKTRGQQVTLRCSPKSGHDTVSWYQQALGQGPQFIFQYYEEEERQRGNFPDRFSGHQFPNYSSELNVNALLLGDSALYLCASSLVRLGGEQFFGPGTRLTVL.

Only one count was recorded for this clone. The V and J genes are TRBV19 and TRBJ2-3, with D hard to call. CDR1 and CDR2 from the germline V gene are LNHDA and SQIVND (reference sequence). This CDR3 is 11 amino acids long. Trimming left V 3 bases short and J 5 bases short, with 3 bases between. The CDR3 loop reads CASSILDTQYF. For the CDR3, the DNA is TGTGCCAGTAGTATCCTAGATACGCAGTATTTT.

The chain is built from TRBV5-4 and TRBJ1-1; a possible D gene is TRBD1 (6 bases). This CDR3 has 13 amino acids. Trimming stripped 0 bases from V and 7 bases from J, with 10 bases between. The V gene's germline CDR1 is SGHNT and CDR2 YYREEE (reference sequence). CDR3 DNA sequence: TGTGCCAGCAGCTTGGCCGGGACAAATGAAGCTTTCTTT. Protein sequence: CASSLAGTNEAFF.

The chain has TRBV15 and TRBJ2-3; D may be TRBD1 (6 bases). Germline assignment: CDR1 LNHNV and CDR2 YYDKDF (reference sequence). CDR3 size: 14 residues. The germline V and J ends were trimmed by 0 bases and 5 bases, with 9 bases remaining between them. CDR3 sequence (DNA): TGTGCCACCAGCAGAGAACAGGGTGGAGATACGCAGTATTTT. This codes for CATSREQGGDTQYF.

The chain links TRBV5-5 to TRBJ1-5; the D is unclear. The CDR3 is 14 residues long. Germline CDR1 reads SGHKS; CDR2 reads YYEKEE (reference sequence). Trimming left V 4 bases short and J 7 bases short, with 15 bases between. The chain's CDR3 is CASSPDTGGQPQHF. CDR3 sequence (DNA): TGTGCCAGCAGCCCCGACACCGGAGGACAGCCCCAGCATTTT.

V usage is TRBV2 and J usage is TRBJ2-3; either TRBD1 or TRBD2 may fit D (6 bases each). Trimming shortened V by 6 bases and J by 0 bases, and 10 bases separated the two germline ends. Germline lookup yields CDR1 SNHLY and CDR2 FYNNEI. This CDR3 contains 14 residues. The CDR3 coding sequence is TGTGCCAGCAGGAGAGGGGGGAGCACAGATACGCAGTATTTT. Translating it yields CASRRGGSTDTQYF.

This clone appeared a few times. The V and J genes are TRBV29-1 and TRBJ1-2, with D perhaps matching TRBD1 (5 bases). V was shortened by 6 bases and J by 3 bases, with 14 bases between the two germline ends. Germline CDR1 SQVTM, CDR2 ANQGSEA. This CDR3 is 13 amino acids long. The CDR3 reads CSVGRDPYYGYTF. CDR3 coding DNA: TGCAGCGTGGGGAGGGACCCATACTATGGCTACACCTTC. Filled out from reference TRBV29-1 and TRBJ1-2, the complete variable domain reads SAVISQKPSRDICQRGTSLTIQCQVDSQVTMMFWYRQQPGQSLTLIATANQGSEATYESGFVIDKFPISRPNLTFSTLTVSNMSPEDSSIYLCSVGRDPYYGYTFGSGTRLTVV.

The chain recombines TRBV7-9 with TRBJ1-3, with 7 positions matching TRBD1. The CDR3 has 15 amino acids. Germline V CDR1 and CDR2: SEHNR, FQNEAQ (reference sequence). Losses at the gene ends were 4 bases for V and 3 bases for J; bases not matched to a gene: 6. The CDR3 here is CASSSPGQRGNTIYF. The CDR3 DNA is TGTGCCAGCAGCTCGCCGGGACAGCGTGGAAACACCATATATTTT. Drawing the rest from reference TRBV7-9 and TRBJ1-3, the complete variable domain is DTGVSQNPRHKITKRGQNVTFRCDPISEHNRLYWYRQTLGQGPEFLTYFQNEAQLEKSRLLSDRFSAERPKGSFSTLEIQRTEQGDSAMYLCASSSPGQRGNTIYFGEGSWLTVV.

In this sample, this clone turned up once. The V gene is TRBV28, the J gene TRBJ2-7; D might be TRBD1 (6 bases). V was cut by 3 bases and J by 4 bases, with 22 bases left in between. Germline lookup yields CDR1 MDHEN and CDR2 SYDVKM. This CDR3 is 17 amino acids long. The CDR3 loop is CASSFPLDPVRGYEQYF. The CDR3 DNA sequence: TGTGCCAGCAGTTTCCCCCTCGACCCCGTCAGGGGTTACGAGCAGTACTTC.

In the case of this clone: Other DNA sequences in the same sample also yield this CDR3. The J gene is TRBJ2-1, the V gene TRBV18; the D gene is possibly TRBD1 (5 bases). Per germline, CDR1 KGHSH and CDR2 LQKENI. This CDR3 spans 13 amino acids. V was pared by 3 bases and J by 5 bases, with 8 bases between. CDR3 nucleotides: TGTGCCAGCTCACCTGGACAAGACAATGAGCAGTTCTTC. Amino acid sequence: CASSPGQDNEQFF. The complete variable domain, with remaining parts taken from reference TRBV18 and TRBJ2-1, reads NAGVMQNPRHLVRRRGQEARLRCSPMKGHSHVYWYRQLPEEGLKFMVYLQKENIIDESGMPKERFSAEFPKEGPSILRIQQVVRGDSAAYFCASSPGQDNEQFFGPGTRLTVL.

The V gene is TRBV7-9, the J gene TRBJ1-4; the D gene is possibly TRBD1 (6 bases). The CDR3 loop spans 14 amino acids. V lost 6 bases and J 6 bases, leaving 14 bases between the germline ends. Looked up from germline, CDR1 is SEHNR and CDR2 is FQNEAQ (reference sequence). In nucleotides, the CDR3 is TGTGCCAGCAGGACAGGATCGGCTGATGAAAAACTGTTTTTT. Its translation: CASRTGSADEKLFF.

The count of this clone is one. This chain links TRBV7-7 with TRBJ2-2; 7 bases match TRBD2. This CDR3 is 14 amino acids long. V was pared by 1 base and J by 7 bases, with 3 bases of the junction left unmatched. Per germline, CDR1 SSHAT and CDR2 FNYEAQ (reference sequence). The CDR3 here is CASSLGRESGELFF. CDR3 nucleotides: TGTGCCAGCAGCTTAGGGCGGGAGAGCGGGGAGCTGTTTTTT.

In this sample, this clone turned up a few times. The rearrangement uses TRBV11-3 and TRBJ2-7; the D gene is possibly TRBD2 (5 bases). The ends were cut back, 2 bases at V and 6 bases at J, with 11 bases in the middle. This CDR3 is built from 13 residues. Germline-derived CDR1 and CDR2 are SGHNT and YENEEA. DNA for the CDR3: TGTGCCAGCAGCTTAATCGGAGGATCCGAGCAGTACTTC. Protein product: CASSLIGGSEQYF. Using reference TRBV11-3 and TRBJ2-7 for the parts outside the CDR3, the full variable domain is EAGVVQSPRYKIIEKKQPVAFWCNPISGHNTLYWYLQNLGQGPELLIRYENEEAVDDSQLPKDRFSAERLKGVDSTLKIQPAELGDSAVYLCASSLIGGSEQYFGPGTRLTVT.

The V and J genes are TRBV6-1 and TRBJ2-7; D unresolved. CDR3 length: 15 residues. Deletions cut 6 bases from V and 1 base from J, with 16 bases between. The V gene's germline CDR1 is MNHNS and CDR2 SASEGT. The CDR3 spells CASSPVRNPSYEQYF. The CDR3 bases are TGTGCCAGCAGCCCTGTGCGGAACCCGTCCTACGAGCAGTACTTC.

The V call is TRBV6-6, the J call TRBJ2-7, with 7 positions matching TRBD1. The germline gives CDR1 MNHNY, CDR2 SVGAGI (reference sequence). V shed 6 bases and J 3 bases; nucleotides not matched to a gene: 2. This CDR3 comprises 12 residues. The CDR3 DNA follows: TGTGCCAGCAGCAGGACAGGCTACGAGCAGTACTTC. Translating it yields CASSRTGYEQYF.

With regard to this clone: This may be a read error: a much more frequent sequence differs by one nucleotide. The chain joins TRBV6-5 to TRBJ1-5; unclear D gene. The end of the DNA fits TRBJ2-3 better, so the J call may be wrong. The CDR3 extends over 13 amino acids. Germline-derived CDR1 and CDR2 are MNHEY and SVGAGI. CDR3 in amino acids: CASSYEPNQPQYF. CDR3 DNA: TGTGCCAGCAGTTACGAACCCAATCAGCCCCAGTATTTT.